The text below deals with one T cell receptor beta chain. This clone was detected once. This clone's antigen is unknown. Per-base qualities were not stored, and no clone one base away is much larger. Taken from cysteine to phenylalanine, the CDR3 has 13 residues. CDR3 DNA is the only sequence kept; it has 39 bases, read in frame from the first base. Trimming costs V 3 bases and J 3 bases, and their ends lie 5 bases apart. CDR1 SGHDN and CDR2 FVKESK are derived from the germline V gene. The data originate from a study of shared T cell receptors in the human thymus (dated by TCRdb to about 2021). Notes on the research overall: The study investigated the way shared, self-reactive T-cell receptor alpha chains are produced in the human thymus.

The method was the immunoSEQ multiplex PCR assay. The table was pulled from immuneACCESS by TCRdb, which kept in-frame rearrangements only. Such tables lose some clones; where checked, under half of the loss comes from unresolved V genes, and the rest has no known cause. For this sample there are hundreds of thousands of clones; approximately 89% appear just once. Roughly 0.0086% of the sample rests with the top ten. These data are also associated with another study on human thymus T cells. As noted in the second study: In Finland, the donors were immunologically healthy infants who were having open corrective cardiac surgery for congenital heart defects. Thymus tissue was collected as surgical resects that were removed during corrective cardiac surgery. V and J gene segment usage appeared biased in both thymic and peripheral blood repertoires. The related research found that thymic TCR repertoires overlapped highly between unrelated individuals. The study used under 10 infant thymus samples plus four related peripheral blood samples to characterize TCR alpha and beta repertoires. Donor ages ranged from 7 to 244 days, and the cohort comprised five to seven male and two female infants. Thymocytes were released mechanically from tissue and stored at -70 °C as pellets of roughly 8.5-32 million cells. Genomic DNA was extracted from frozen cell pellets with a QIAsymphony instrument. The immunoSEQ multiplex PCR assay was used to amplify the TCRB and TCRAD loci from a standardized amount of quality-controlled genomic DNA. The amplicons covered the V(D)J region and were long enough to include the CDR3 and to identify the V and J genes. Through the commercial immunoSEQ service, the amplicons were sequenced on an Illumina platform. Primer bias and sequencing errors were corrected as previously described, and TCRAD and TCRB definitions were based on the IMGT database. The repertoires were analysed using immunoSEQ Analyzer 3.0 and VDJTools for basic statistics, V/J segment usage, diversity estimates, rarefaction and pairwise overlap. Diversity was estimated with Chao1, ChaoE, Efron-Thisted, Shannon and inverse Simpson indices, and also on datasets down-sampled to the smallest sample. Repertoire overlap was assessed by strict matching of CDR3 nucleotide sequence, V gene and J gene, and clustering was done by Jaccard-based multidimensional scaling. On average, thymus samples gave 650,000 to 850,000 unique TCRB clonotypes, whereas blood samples gave about 84,000.

The rearrangement joined TRBV14 to TRBJ1-4, with the D gene too uncertain to name. Sequencing was performed on thymocytes. The receptor was derived from a boy under three years old with a congenital heart defect. Donor details come from another sample of the same person, matched by shared clones. DNA sequence: TGTGCCAGCAGCCAGGGCTCTAATGAAAAACTGTTTTTT. Its amino acids are CASSQGSNEKLFF.